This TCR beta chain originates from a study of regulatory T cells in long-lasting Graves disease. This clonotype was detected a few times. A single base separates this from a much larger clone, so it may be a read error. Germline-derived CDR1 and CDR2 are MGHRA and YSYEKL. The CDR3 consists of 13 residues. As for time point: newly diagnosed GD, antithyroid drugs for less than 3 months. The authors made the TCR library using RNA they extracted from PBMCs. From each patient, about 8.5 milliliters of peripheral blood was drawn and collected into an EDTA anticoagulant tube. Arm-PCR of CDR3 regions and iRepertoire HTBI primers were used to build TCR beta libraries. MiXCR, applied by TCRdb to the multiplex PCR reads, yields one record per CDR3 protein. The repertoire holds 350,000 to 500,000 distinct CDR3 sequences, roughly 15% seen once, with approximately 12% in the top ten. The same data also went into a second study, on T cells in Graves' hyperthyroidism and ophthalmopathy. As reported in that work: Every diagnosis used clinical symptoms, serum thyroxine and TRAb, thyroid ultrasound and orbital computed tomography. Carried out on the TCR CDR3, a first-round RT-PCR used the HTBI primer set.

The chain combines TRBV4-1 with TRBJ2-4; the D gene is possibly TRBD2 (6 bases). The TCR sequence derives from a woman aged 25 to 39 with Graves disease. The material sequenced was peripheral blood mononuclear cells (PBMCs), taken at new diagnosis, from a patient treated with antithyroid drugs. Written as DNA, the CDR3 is TGCGCCAGCAGCCAAGGGGACTCAAACACTCAGTACTTC. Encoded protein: CASSQGDSNTQYF.